The TCR beta chain under discussion was sequenced for a study of T cells in Graves' hyperthyroidism and ophthalmopathy. This clonotype was counted at least ten times. The antigen is not known. Findings and caveats of the study: The majority of expanded thyroid clonotypes above 0.001 also appeared in blood.

What was amplified from RNA transcripts were TCR beta CDR3 regions. First-round RT-PCR targeting the TCR CDR3 was performed with the HTBI primer set. Via MiXCR, TCRdb re-called the multiplex PCR reads, giving one row per CDR3 protein. The profile shows around 340,000 distinct CDR3 sequences, around a fifth of them singletons. Newly diagnosed hyperthyroidism patients aged 18 to 65 years had disease lasting under 2 months. Diagnoses rested on clinical symptoms, serum thyroxine and TRAb, thyroid ultrasound and orbital computed tomography. This TCR was sampled from a woman aged 45-65 years with Graves' hyperthyroidism. Sequencing used blood.

The DNA for the CDR3 is TGTGCCAGCAGTTGGAACAGGATCAATTCACCCCTCCACTTT. Protein: CASSWNRINSPLHF. The chain combines TRBV28 with TRBJ1-6; possibly TRBD1 for D (5 bases). The CDR3 is 14 residues long. CDR1 MDHEN and CDR2 SYDVKM come from the germline V gene. Trimming removed 4 bases at V and 7 bases at J, with 11 bases between.